A selection of T cell receptor beta chains follows, all from one sample in a study of Ad26.COV2.S vaccination and SARS-CoV-2 variants. The data were produced by immunoSEQ multiplex PCR, yet TCRdb's version contains in-frame clones alone and is incomplete. The sample holds 440,000 or so clones, roughly nine tenths seen once. The specimen comprised peripheral blood, sampled in a trial of Ad26.COV2.S vaccine versus placebo. All receptors come from a person aged 18 to 65 who received the Ad26.COV2.S COVID-19 vaccine or a placebo. Both conserved end residues are part of each CDR3. The order of the fields is J gene, clone size, D gene, V gene, CDR3 DNA, CDR3 protein. A D gene is named only where the DNA matches it firmly. The size of a clone is reported for some rows only, either as once, few or many, or as a class for expanded clones.

>TRBJ1-6|NA|NA|TRBV12-3/TRBV12-4
TGTGCCAGCAGTTTCTCTGAATTCAGACCCCTCCACTTT
CASSFSEFRPLHF
>TRBJ2-6|NA|NA|TRBV27
TGTGCCAGCAGTACACGAACATTCTCTGGGGCCAACGTCCTGACTTTC
CASSTRTFSGANVLTF
>TRBJ2-2|NA|NA|TRBV18
TGTGCCAGCTCGGAATTCGACAGCACCGGGGAGCTGTTTTTT
CASSEFDSTGELFF
>TRBJ1-3|few|NA|TRBV30
TGTGCCTGGAGTGTCGACTCTGGAAACACCATATATTTT
CAWSVDSGNTIYF
>TRBJ1-1|few|NA|TRBV19
TGTGCCAGTAGCCATACACCGGGATCCCCTCTGAACACTGAAGCTTTCTTT
CASSHTPGSPLNTEAFF
>TRBJ2-1|NA|NA|TRBV6-1
TGTGCCAGCAGTGAATATGGACTCCGTACCACCTACAATGAGCAGTTCTTC
CASSEYGLRTTYNEQFF
>TRBJ1-1|NA|NA|TRBV14
TGTGCCAGCAGCCAAGTTGATAGGCGGAAGGGCGCTGAAGCTTTCTTT
CASSQVDRRKGAEAFF
>TRBJ2-7|NA|NA|TRBV27
TGTGCCAGCAGTCCAAGACAGGTGTCCTACGAGCAGTACTTC
CASSPRQVSYEQYF
>TRBJ1-2|NA|NA|TRBV18
TGTGCCAGCTCACTCAGGGATGGCTACACCTTC
CASSLRDGYTF
>TRBJ1-2|NA|NA|TRBV24-1
TGTGCCACCAGTGATTCACTGAACTATGGCTACACCTTC
CATSDSLNYGYTF
>TRBJ1-5|once|NA|TRBV10-3
TGTGCCATCAGTGACAGGGGCGGGAGCAATCAGCCCCAGCATTTT
CAISDRGGSNQPQHF
>TRBJ1-1|NA|NA|TRBV6-5
TGTGCCAGCAGTTACCAGGGGATGGGCACTGAAGCTTTCTTT
CASSYQGMGTEAFF
>TRBJ1-2|NA|TRBD1|TRBV29-1
TGCAGCGTGCCCGGGACAGGGATGGATGGCTACACCTTC
CSVPGTGMDGYTF
>TRBJ1-2|NA|NA|TRBV19
TGTGCCAGTAGTTACCCCGGTGGGGCCGGTGGCTACACCTTC
CASSYPGGAGGYTF
>TRBJ2-1|NA|NA|TRBV11-3
TGTGCCAGCAGCCCCCGGGACGGGCCCTACAATGAGCAGTTCTTC
CASSPRDGPYNEQFF
>TRBJ1-6|once|TRBD1|TRBV4-1
TGCGCCAGCAGCCGCCTCGGACAGGGGGGTCATTCACCCCTCCACTTT
CASSRLGQGGHSPLHF
>TRBJ1-1|NA|NA|TRBV3-1/TRBV3-2
TGTGCCAGCAGCCGTCGGGAGAGAAACACTGAAGCTTTCTTT
CASSRRERNTEAFF
>TRBJ1-2|NA|NA|TRBV13
TGTGCCAGCAGCTTAGTTTTTAAAAAGCGGGGCTATGGCTACACCTTC
CASSLVFKKRGYGYTF
>TRBJ2-2|NA|NA|TRBV20-1
TGCAGTGCTAGAGCTACCGGGGAGCTGTTTTTT
CSARATGELFF
>TRBJ1-1|NA|NA|TRBV28
TGTGCCAGCATAGATGGTTATGGGGGCGGGGTCACTGAAGCTTTCTTT
CASIDGYGGGVTEAFF
>TRBJ2-7|once|NA|TRBV28
TGTGCCAGCACAATTCAGGGGAACTACGAGCAGTACTTC
CASTIQGNYEQYF
>TRBJ1-5|NA|NA|TRBV9
TGTGCCAGCAGCGCTGGGGGGGGATCCAATCAGCCCCAGCATTTT
CASSAGGGSNQPQHF
>TRBJ2-1|NA|NA|TRBV5-6
TGTGCCAGCAGCTTTAACTATGAGCAGTTCTTC
CASSFNYEQFF
>TRBJ2-1|NA|NA|TRBV3-1/TRBV3-2
TGTGCCAGCAGCCAAAGTCAGCTCAATGAGCAGTTCTTC
CASSQSQLNEQFF
>TRBJ1-3|NA|NA|TRBV9
TGTGCCAGCAGCGTAAGCGGTGGAAACACCATATATTTT
CASSVSGGNTIYF
>TRBJ1-3|once|TRBD1|TRBV5-8
TGTGCCAGCAGCCCACTAACAGGGGGCGATCGAAACACCATATATTTT
CASSPLTGGDRNTIYF
>TRBJ1-1|NA|TRBD1|TRBV6-6
TGTGCCAGCCTTACCACACAGGGGGCCCCCACTGAAGCTTTCTTT
CASLTTQGAPTEAFF
>TRBJ2-3|NA|NA|TRBV28
TGTGCCAGCAGTTTAAGCACAGATACGCAGTATTTT
CASSLSTDTQYF
>TRBJ2-2|NA|NA|TRBV5-3
TGTGCCAGAAGCTTCGGGGCCAGGGGTAACACCGGGGAGCTGTTTTTT
CARSFGARGNTGELFF
>TRBJ2-5|NA|TRBD2|TRBV20-1
TGCAGTGCTAGTCCTGGACTAGCGGGGGGCCAAGAGACCCAGTACTTC
CSASPGLAGGQETQYF
>TRBJ1-2|NA|TRBD1|TRBV30
TGTGCCTGGGGGGTCAGGGGGCCTGATGGCTACACCTTC
CAWGVRGPDGYTF
>TRBJ2-7|NA|NA|TRBV19
TGTGCCAGTAGTATCTATTTTCAGGGATTCTACGAGCAGTACTTC
CASSIYFQGFYEQYF
>TRBJ2-6|NA|NA|TRBV30
TGTGCCTGCGCCAGGGTGGCCGGGGCCAACGTCCTGACTTTC
CACARVAGANVLTF
>TRBJ1-1|few|NA|TRBV20-1
TGCATGTCGAACACTGAAGCTTTCTTT
CMSNTEAFF
>TRBJ2-1|NA|NA|TRBV5-1
TGCGCCAGCAGGGGCGGCGGGACCTCCTACAATGAGCAGTTCTTC
CASRGGGTSYNEQFF
>TRBJ2-7|NA|TRBD1|TRBV18
TGTGCCAGCTCACGAGGGATACAGGGGGCTTCCTACGAGCAGTACTTC
CASSRGIQGASYEQYF
>TRBJ2-1|NA|NA|TRBV7-6
TGTGCCAGCAGCCCCGCCGGGGGTCGCTCCTACAATGAGCAGTTCTTC
CASSPAGGRSYNEQFF
>TRBJ2-1|NA|TRBD2|TRBV6-5
TGTGCCAGCAGACTAGCGGGAAGCTCCTACAATGAGCAGTTCTTC
CASRLAGSSYNEQFF
>TRBJ1-5|few|TRBD1|TRBV28
TGTGCCAGCAGTTTATTGCGGGACAGGGGTTCCAATCAGCCCCAGCATTTT
CASSLLRDRGSNQPQHF
>TRBJ1-6|NA|NA|TRBV5-1
TGCGCCAGCAGCTGGGGGGGGAATTCACCCCTCCACTTT
CASSWGGNSPLHF
>TRBJ2-3|NA|NA|TRBV18
TGTGCCAGCCGATCTGAAGGGTACCACCTCACAGATACGCAGTATTTT
CASRSEGYHLTDTQYF
>TRBJ1-2|NA|TRBD1|TRBV6-5
TGTGCCAGCAGTTACCATAGACAGGGGGCGTATGGCTACACCTTC
CASSYHRQGAYGYTF
>TRBJ2-2|NA|TRBD1|TRBV6-2/TRBV6-3
TGTGCCAGCAGTTACCGGGACAGGGCCGGGGAGCTGTTTTTT
CASSYRDRAGELFF
>TRBJ1-6|NA|NA|TRBV3-1/TRBV3-2
TGTGCCAGCAGCCCCCCCGTGGGGCAGGGCGGATCACCCCTCCACTTT
CASSPPVGQGGSPLHF
>TRBJ2-1|NA|NA|TRBV4-1
TGCGCCAGCAGAGAACCAATTATGGGTGAGCAGTTCTTC
CASREPIMGEQFF
>TRBJ1-6|few|NA|TRBV5-8
TGTGCCAGCAGCTTGTTTGGGGGGGCATCACCCCTCCACTTT
CASSLFGGASPLHF
>TRBJ2-7|NA|NA|TRBV29-1
TGCAGCGTTGAAGTTCCACAATCCGCCGAGCAGTACTTC
CSVEVPQSAEQYF
>TRBJ2-3|NA|TRBD1|TRBV18
TGTGCCAGCTCACTAGGACAGGGTAGCACAGATACGCAGTATTTT
CASSLGQGSTDTQYF
>TRBJ2-3|NA|TRBD2|TRBV4-2
TGTGCCAGCAGCCAAACTAGCGGGGGGGCCACAGATACGCAGTATTTT
CASSQTSGGATDTQYF
>TRBJ2-7|NA|NA|TRBV7-9
TGTGCCAGCAGCACTACCTACGAGCAGTACTTC
CASSTTYEQYF
>TRBJ2-5|NA|TRBD1|TRBV3-1/TRBV3-2
TGTGCCAGCAGCCCCCGGACAGGGGAGGGGACCCAGTACTTC
CASSPRTGEGTQYF
>TRBJ2-1|NA|NA|TRBV28
TGTGCCAGCAGCCCCTACTGGGATCAGCGCAGCTCCTACAATGAGCAGTTCTTC
CASSPYWDQRSSYNEQFF